This paragraph reports one T cell receptor (beta chain). The data are from a study of CXCR3-negative and CXCR3-positive naive CD8 T cells. In preparing the TRB cDNA libraries, 5' RACE with UMI labels was used. One entry per CDR3 protein, without DNA, is what TCRdb gives after re-calling the 5' RACE reads. Recorded for this sample: about 130,000 distinct CDR3 sequences. This clonotype was obtained from a human donor in good health. Some clones in this sample may be carry-over from other donors' samples. The specimen sequenced was naive CXCR3- CD8+ T cells from blood. Regarding subset: CD45RO-CCR7+CD27+CD95- naive CD8+ T cells lacking CXCR3 (TNR3-).

CDR3 loop: CSASASSGTNEQFF. J is TRBJ2-1 and V is TRBV20-1; TCRdb's D gene call, TRBD2, goes unchecked for lack of DNA. The germline V gene encodes CDR1 DFQATT and CDR2 SNEGSKA (reference sequence). The CDR3 is 14 amino acids.